Here is one T cell receptor (beta chain) with its context. The record originates from a study of blood T cell repertoires in COVID-19. For the study at large: Acute and convalescent COVID-19 specimens originated in the United States, Italy and Spain.

Using immunoSEQ multiplex PCR, the repertoire was profiled, and TCRdb retains in-frame clones only, with some absent. Among about 150,000 clones listed, approximately 80% were seen once. The CDR3 has 13 residues. The ends were cut back, 6 bases at V and 5 bases at J, with 10 bases in the middle. The participants were between roughly 18 and 89 years old and came from 20 to 30 US areas. Cohort 3 donors counted as recovered after two negative PCRs, clearance, or resolved symptoms. The sequenced sample consisted of PBMCs or T cells enriched from blood (not recorded which). The receptor was isolated from a woman aged 45-59 years who had recovered from COVID-19. This chain joins TRBV12-3 or TRBV12-4 and TRBJ2-2, with D perhaps matching TRBD2 (6 bases). The CDR3 sequence: CASSLGGTGELFF. The CDR3 DNA sequence: TGTGCCAGCAGCCTCGGAGGGACCGGGGAGCTGTTTTTT.